This is a list of T cell receptor beta chains from one sample in a study of blood T cell repertoires in COVID-19. The data were produced by immunoSEQ multiplex PCR, yet TCRdb's version contains in-frame clones alone and is incomplete. The table lists under 450,000 clones, approximately 86% of them singletons. The sequenced sample consisted of peripheral blood. The receptors were gathered from a woman aged 55 to 70 with COVID-19, enrolled during active disease. Both conserved end residues are part of each CDR3. D genes are given only for firm matches. Size is omitted from some rows. Given values are once, few, many or a class for expanded clones.

CDR3aa	CDR3nt	abundance	j_gene	d_gene	v_gene
CASNKQGGTEAFF	TGTGCCAGCAACAAACAGGGGGGCACTGAAGCTTTCTTT	NA	TRBJ1-1	TRBD1	TRBV3-1/TRBV3-2
CASSPSWGWTGELFF	TGTGCCAGCAGCCCCAGTTGGGGCTGGACCGGGGAGCTGTTTTTT	NA	TRBJ2-2	NA	TRBV3-1/TRBV3-2
CASSLAGVYTGELFF	TGTGCCAGCAGCTTGGCGGGGGTATACACCGGGGAGCTGTTTTTT	few	TRBJ2-2	TRBD2	TRBV11-3
CASSTTGGLDQPQHF	TGTGCCAGCAGCACCACAGGGGGCTTGGATCAGCCCCAGCATTTT	NA	TRBJ1-5	TRBD1	TRBV9
CASSAQPPTSGGGGDEQFF	TGCGCCAGCAGCGCCCAACCGCCGACTAGCGGGGGTGGGGGGGATGAGCAGTTCTTC	NA	TRBJ2-1	TRBD2	TRBV5-1
CASSPYPGPLSDTQYF	TGCGCCAGCAGCCCCTACCCGGGTCCCCTGTCAGATACGCAGTATTTT	NA	TRBJ2-3	NA	TRBV4-1
CASSFAAEDSYNEQFF	TGTGCCAGCAGCTTTGCGGCGGAGGATAGCTACAATGAGCAGTTCTTC	NA	TRBJ2-1	NA	TRBV11-2
CASSSEQGTRVLF	TGTGCCAGCAGCTCCGAACAGGGTACGAGGGTCCTTTTT	NA	TRBJ2-2	NA	TRBV27
CASSERGGPPGVTQYF	TGTGCCAGCAGTGAGCGCGGGGGCCCCCCTGGCGTAACGCAGTATTTT	NA	TRBJ2-3	NA	TRBV2
CSVRQGWATNTEAFF	TGCAGCGTGAGACAGGGTTGGGCTACTAACACTGAAGCTTTCTTT	NA	TRBJ1-1	TRBD1	TRBV29-1
CASKTGHYSNQPQHF	TGTGCCAGCAAAACGGGACATTATAGCAATCAGCCCCAGCATTTT	NA	TRBJ1-5	NA	TRBV6-5
CASSNTENTEAFF	TGTGCCAGCAGTAACACAGAGAACACTGAAGCTTTCTTT	few	TRBJ1-1	NA	TRBV6-4
CASTDSSGANVLTF	TGTGCCAGCACAGACAGCTCTGGGGCCAACGTCCTGACTTTC	NA	TRBJ2-6	NA	TRBV6-5
CASSPGQGAIQPQHF	TGCGCCAGCAGCCCTGGACAGGGGGCTATACAGCCCCAGCATTTT	NA	TRBJ1-5	TRBD1	TRBV5-1
CASSGQGREAFF	TGCGCCAGCAGCGGACAGGGCAGGGAAGCTTTCTTT	NA	TRBJ1-1	TRBD1	TRBV5-1
CASSKGSGPRTRGGHAYSYEQYF	TGTGCCAGCAGCAAAGGTTCGGGTCCTCGAACGCGGGGGGGACACGCATACTCCTACGAGCAGTACTTC	NA	TRBJ2-7	NA	TRBV21-1
CASNTGRGAGDNEQFF	TGCGCCAGCAATACTGGCCGGGGAGCCGGGGACAATGAGCAGTTCTTC	NA	TRBJ2-1	NA	TRBV5-1
CASLAGTSGGNEQFF	TGTGCCAGCCTAGCCGGGACTAGCGGGGGGAATGAGCAGTTCTTC	NA	TRBJ2-1	TRBD2	TRBV7-9
CASSVIAHDDEQFF	TGTGCCAGCAGCGTGATAGCCCACGACGATGAGCAGTTCTTC	NA	TRBJ2-1	NA	TRBV5-5
CASSHGTGVRNEQFF	TGTGCCAGCAGCCACGGGACAGGGGTACGCAATGAGCAGTTCTTC	NA	TRBJ2-1	TRBD1	TRBV6-6
CASSPQGGGGETQYF	TGTGCCAGCAGCCCCCAAGGAGGGGGGGGAGAGACCCAGTACTTC	NA	TRBJ2-5	NA	TRBV9
CASSRLQAGGTFAGGYTF	TGTGCCAGTAGTAGACTTCAAGCAGGGGGCACATTCGCTGGGGGCTACACCTTC	NA	TRBJ1-2	TRBD1	TRBV19
CASSYGTPNYGYTF	TGTGCCAGCAGTTACGGCACACCTAACTATGGCTACACCTTC	NA	TRBJ1-2	NA	TRBV6-5
CASSQDRVGQFF	TGTGCCAGCAGCCAAGACAGGGTCGGACAGTTCTTC	once	TRBJ2-1	TRBD1	TRBV12-3/TRBV12-4
CASSHLLTEMNTEAFF	TGCGCCAGCAGCCACCTCCTGACAGAGATGAACACTGAAGCTTTCTTT	NA	TRBJ1-1	NA	TRBV4-1
CASSLGPSNQPQHF	TGTGCCAGCAGCTTAGGGCCCAGCAATCAGCCCCAGCATTTT	few	TRBJ1-5	NA	TRBV7-2
CASSFTGFEQYF	TGCGCCAGCAGCTTTACCGGTTTCGAGCAGTACTTC	NA	TRBJ2-7	NA	TRBV5-1
CASSEFGGRSNQPQHF	TGTGCCAGCAGTGAATTCGGGGGGAGAAGCAATCAGCCCCAGCATTTT	NA	TRBJ1-5	NA	TRBV2
CASSRGLAGDTQYF	TGCGCCAGCAGTCGCGGTTTGGCTGGCGATACGCAGTATTTT	NA	TRBJ2-3	NA	TRBV4-1
CSVNTGAGGPYSVNGYTF	TGCAGCGTTAATACAGGGGCGGGGGGCCCCTACTCCGTTAATGGCTACACCTTC	NA	TRBJ1-2	TRBD1	TRBV29-1
CASRNRVHETQYF	TGTGCCAGCAGAAACAGGGTCCATGAGACCCAGTACTTC	once	TRBJ2-5	NA	TRBV7-8